This T cell receptor beta chain appears in the sequencing data of a study of cytomegalovirus exposure and HLA in healthy donors. Study-wide results and caveats: The records held CMV serostatus as the only immune exposure information.

As regards this clone: Its antigen is unidentified.

The CDR3 is 15 amino acids. Trimming took off 5 bases at V and 0 bases at J, with 11 bases between the two ends. Per the germline V gene, CDR1 is SGHDT and CDR2 is YYEEEE. The PCR ran on 60 Vbeta and 13 Jbeta primers. The table came from immunoSEQ multiplex PCR; TCRdb's copy has only in-frame clones and leaves some out. The sample consists of around 150,000 clones, 60% to 80% of them appearing once. The chain links TRBV5-6 to TRBJ2-2; D unclear. Material: PBMCs. This receptor was identified in a man aged 45 to 65 in good health and CMV-seropositive. CDR3 amino acids: CASRRGAANTGELFF. CDR3 nucleotides: TGTGCCAGCAGGCGAGGAGCCGCGAACACCGGGGAGCTGTTTTTT.